Shown below are 10 T cell receptor beta chains from a single sample sequenced in a study of cytomegalovirus exposure and HLA in healthy donors (dated by TCRdb to about 2017). Libraries were made using the immunoSEQ multiplex PCR assay. The multiplex PCR relied on a mix of 60 forward primers for TCR Vbeta segments and 13 reverse primers for TCR Jbeta segments. The clones in this table, taken by TCRdb from immuneACCESS, are in-frame only. Not every clone is retained; where verified, under half of the shortfall comes from an unresolved V gene, and the cause of the rest is unknown. The sample's table lists a count of under 200,000 clones. The ten largest clonotypes hold about 0.79% of the sample. The sequencing input was PBMCs. Receptor source: a woman aged 18-30 years in good health and CMV-seropositive.

This rearrangement joins TRBV5-1 to TRBJ2-1; D possibly corresponds to TRBD1 (6 bases). In germline, CDR1 is SGHRS, CDR2 YFSETQ. The CDR3 totals 15 residues. V was clipped by 0 bases and J by 10 bases, with 17 bases between them. The CDR3 loop is CASSLVGTPDGEQFF. The CDR3 DNA sequence: TGCGCCAGCAGCTTGGTGGGGACACCAGATGGAGAGCAGTTCTTC.

For the CDR3, the DNA is TGTGCCAGCAGCGTAGCTTCACCGGGACTAAGGGGAGGAAACACCATATATTTT. Translation gives CASSVASPGLRGGNTIYF. This chain uses TRBV9 with TRBJ1-3, with D maybe TRBD1 (5 bases). V was pared by 0 bases and J by 4 bases, with 20 bases between. CDR3 length: 18 amino acids. CDR1 SGDLS and CDR2 YYNGEE come from the germline V gene.

The gene calls are TRBV9 and TRBJ1-2; a weak D match, TRBD1 (5 bases). The CDR3 runs to 14 residues. Trimming cost V 0 bases and J 8 bases, with 14 bases left between them. The germline gives CDR1 SGDLS, CDR2 YYNGEE. CDR3 nucleotide sequence: TGTGCCAGCAGCGTAGAAAGCATCGGGGGAGGCTACACCTTC. Its translation: CASSVESIGGGYTF.

V usage is TRBV4-1 and J usage is TRBJ1-5; 7 bases fit TRBD1. This CDR3 comprises 19 residues. The V gene end was trimmed by 2 bases and the J gene end by 0 bases; junction bases not matched to a gene: 13. Germline V gene data show CDR1 as MGHRA and CDR2 as YSYEKL. The CDR3 loop reads CASSQQSGQTKYSNQPQHF. The CDR3 DNA sequence: TGCGCCAGCAGCCAACAATCGGGACAGACAAAATATAGCAATCAGCCCCAGCATTTT.

The chain is built from TRBV7-9 and TRBJ2-7; D is perhaps TRBD2 (6 bases). Trimming took off 5 bases at V and 3 bases at J, with 20 bases between the two ends. Germline V gene data show CDR1 as SEHNR and CDR2 as FQNEAQ (reference sequence). The CDR3 sequence is 16 residues long. CDR3 nucleotide sequence: TGTGCCAGCAGCGATAACGGACTACCGATGGGCTACGAGCAGTACTTC. Protein product: CASSDNGLPMGYEQYF.

The chain links TRBV2 to TRBJ1-2; TRBD1 agrees at 7 bases. V lost 5 bases to trimming and J lost 7 bases; unmatched junction nucleotides: 4. CDR3 length: 12 amino acids. Germline V CDR1 and CDR2: SNHLY, FYNNEI. Written as DNA, the CDR3 is TGTGCCAGCAGTTCGACAGGGAGTGGCTACACCTTC. Its translation is CASSSTGSGYTF. The full variable domain, rest sourced from reference TRBV2 and TRBJ1-2, is EPEVTQTPSHQVTQMGQEVILRCVPISNHLYFYWYRQILGQKVEFLVSFYNNEISEKSEIFDDQFSVERPDGSNFTLKIRSTKLEDSAMYFCASSSTGSGYTFGSGTRLTVV.

The chain is built from TRBV18 and TRBJ1-1; TRBD1 agrees at 8 bases. Germline V gives CDR1 KGHSH, CDR2 LQKENI. V shed 3 bases and J 0 bases; nucleotides not matched to a gene: 6. This CDR3 comprises 16 residues. CDR3 sequence (DNA): TGTGCCAGCTCACCCCGGCAGGGGGCAATGAACACTGAAGCTTTCTTT. Amino acids: CASSPRQGAMNTEAFF. The variable domain in full, completed from reference TRBV18 and TRBJ1-1, reads NAGVMQNPRHLVRRRGQEARLRCSPMKGHSHVYWYRQLPEEGLKFMVYLQKENIIDESGMPKERFSAEFPKEGPSILRIQQVVRGDSAAYFCASSPRQGAMNTEAFFGQGTRLTVV.

CDR3 amino acids: CASSTGTNEKLFF. The DNA of the CDR3 is TGCGCCAGCAGCACAGGAACTAATGAAAAACTGTTTTTT. This rearrangement joins TRBV5-1 to TRBJ1-4; D is perhaps TRBD1 (5 bases). V lost 4 bases, J lost 1 base, and 5 bases lay in between. The CDR3 has 13 amino acids. Germline assignment: CDR1 SGHRS and CDR2 YFSETQ.

The chain combines TRBV19 with TRBJ1-2; TRBD1 is a possible D gene (5 bases). Looked up from germline, CDR1 is LNHDA and CDR2 is SQIVND (reference sequence). The CDR3 spans 12 residues. V shed 5 bases and J shed 4 bases, with 8 bases lying between them. The DNA of the CDR3 is TGTGCCAGTAGTCGCCAGGGCTATGGCTACACCTTC. It is translated as CASSRQGYGYTF.

V and J are TRBV4-2 and TRBJ1-1, with 8 bases fitting TRBD1. With V trimmed by 5 bases and J by 1 base, 6 bases remained unmatched. The length of the CDR3 is 15 residues. Germline loops: CDR1 LGHNA, CDR2 YNFKEQ. CDR3 nucleotides: TGTGCCAGCAGCGAAAGGACAGGGCAGAACACTGAAGCTTTCTTT. This translates into CASSERTGQNTEAFF.